This TCR beta chain was sequenced during a study of shared clonotypes between healthy human individuals. Turning to the study itself: The study drew on two women and a few men aged 18 to 49 as donors. Each donor had three CD4 naive, three CD4 memory, two CD8 naive and one CD8 memory plate. Points from the study as a whole: Even with large depth, rarefaction showed that sorted-subset sequencing was incomplete. On the whole, naive subsets had larger estimated richness than memory subsets had.

Measured with immunoSEQ multiplex PCR; TCRdb has only the in-frame clones, and not every one. The sample has over a million clones, approximately 98.5% seen once. The germline V gene has CDR1 MDHEN and CDR2 SYDVKM. The CDR3 length is 12 residues. V gave up 7 bases and J gave up 4 bases, with 8 bases separating them. This clone was recorded only once. Its antigen remains unknown. This receptor was obtained from a man aged 25 to 45 in good health. J is TRBJ1-5 and V is TRBV28; unclear D gene. The specimen was naive CD4+ T cells sorted from blood. Stated subset: CD45RA+ positively selected. The CDR3 here is CASTVGNQPQHF. As DNA, the CDR3 is TGTGCCAGCACGGTGGGGAATCAGCCCCAGCATTTT. The whole variable domain, remainder taken from reference TRBV28 and TRBJ1-5, is DVKVTQSSRYLVKRTGEKVFLECVQDMDHENMFWYRQDPGLGLRLIYFSYDVKMKEKGDIPEGYSVSREKKERFSLILESASTNQTSMYLCASTVGNQPQHFGDGTRLSIL.